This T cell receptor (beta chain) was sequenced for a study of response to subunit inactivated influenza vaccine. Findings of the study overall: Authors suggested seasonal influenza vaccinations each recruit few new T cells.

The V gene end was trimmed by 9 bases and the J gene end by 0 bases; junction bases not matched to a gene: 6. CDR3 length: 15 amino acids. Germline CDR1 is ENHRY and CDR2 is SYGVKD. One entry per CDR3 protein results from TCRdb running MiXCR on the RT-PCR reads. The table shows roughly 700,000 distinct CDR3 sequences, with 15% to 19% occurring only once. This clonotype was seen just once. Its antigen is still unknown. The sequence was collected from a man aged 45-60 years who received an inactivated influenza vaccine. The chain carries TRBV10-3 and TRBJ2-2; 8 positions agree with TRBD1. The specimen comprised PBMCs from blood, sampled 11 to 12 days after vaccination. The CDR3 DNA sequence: TGTGCCATGCGAAGACAGGGGCCGAACACCGGGGAGCTGTTTTTT. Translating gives CAMRRQGPNTGELFF.